These T cell receptor beta chains were read from a single sample in a study of cytomegalovirus exposure and HLA in healthy donors. Some clones are missing from TCRdb's copy, which holds only in-frame ones; the method was immunoSEQ multiplex PCR. The sample includes around 110,000 clones, around 75% seen only once; the top ten take roughly 1.5%. The specimen sequenced was PBMCs. These receptors came from a woman younger than 30 in good health and CMV-seronegative. CDR3s include the opening cysteine and the closing phenylalanine or tryptophan. The order of the fields is D gene, V gene, clone size, J gene, CDR3 DNA, CDR3 protein. The D gene is left open where the match is weak. Part of the rows lack a size; the others show once, few, many or a class for expanded clones.

TRBD2,TRBV7-6,.,TRBJ2-7,TGTGCCAGCAGCTTCCTCATTCCCGGGACTAGCAATTACGAGCAGTACTTC,CASSFLIPGTSNYEQYF
.,TRBV28,.,TRBJ1-1,TGTGCCAGCAGTTTAGGTCCGGGTTTTACTAAAGCTTTCTTT,CASSLGPGFTKAFF
TRBD2,TRBV5-1,.,TRBJ2-3,TGCGCCAGCAGCAACCAACCGGGACTAGGGGCCACAGATACGCAGTATTTT,CASSNQPGLGATDTQYF
.,TRBV28,once,TRBJ1-1,TGTGCCAGCTCCTTCGGGGGTACTGAAGCTTTCTTT,CASSFGGTEAFF
.,TRBV4-1,.,TRBJ2-2,TGCGCCAGCAGCCAAGTGCCGGGGGCCGGGGAGCTGTTTTTT,CASSQVPGAGELFF
.,TRBV5-4,few,TRBJ2-5,TGTGCCAGCAGCTTGGCAGGTGCAGGGGAAGAGACCCAGTACTTC,CASSLAGAGEETQYF
.,TRBV11-2,.,TRBJ1-1,TGTGCCAGCAGTTCCGTCTACACTGAAGCTTTCTTT,CASSSVYTEAFF
TRBD1,TRBV13,.,TRBJ1-2,TGTGCCAGCAGCCACCGGTACAGGGGGGAGTATGGCTACACCTTC,CASSHRYRGEYGYTF
.,TRBV6-1,.,TRBJ1-2,TGTGCCAGCAGTGTCTCGGACTATGGCTACACCTTC,CASSVSDYGYTF
.,TRBV28,.,TRBJ1-4,TGTGCCAGCGCGACTAATGAAAAACTGTTTTTT,CASATNEKLFF
.,TRBV30,.,TRBJ1-5,TGTGCCTGGAGTGTACAGGGCAGGGGCAAATATCAGCCCCAGCATTTT,CAWSVQGRGKYQPQHF
.,TRBV11-2,once,TRBJ1-6,TGTGCCAGTGCCAGGCAGGGACTCAACAATTCACCCCTCCACTTT,CASARQGLNNSPLHF
.,TRBV5-1,.,TRBJ1-5,TGCGCCAGCAGCTTGGAAGGAGTACCAAATCAGCCCCAGCATTTT,CASSLEGVPNQPQHF
.,TRBV27,few,TRBJ1-3,TGTGCCAGCAGTCCGGGGGGGAGCTCTGGAAACACCATATATTTT,CASSPGGSSGNTIYF
TRBD2,TRBV5-6,.,TRBJ2-1,TGTGCCAGCAGCTTTCTCAGAACGGGACTAGATATAAATGAGCAGTTCTTC,CASSFLRTGLDINEQFF
.,TRBV4-2,once,TRBJ1-1,TGTGCCAGCAGCCAAGCACCTATGACAGGAGGCACTGAAGCTTTCTTT,CASSQAPMTGGTEAFF
TRBD1,TRBV5-1,.,TRBJ1-1,TGCGCCAGCAGCTTGGTCGACAGGGGAGGGGTGGACGCTTTCTTT,CASSLVDRGGVDAFF
.,TRBV18,.,TRBJ1-2,TGTGCCAGCTCACCTGCCAGGGGCGACTTCCACTATGGCTACACCTTC,CASSPARGDFHYGYTF
.,TRBV5-1,.,TRBJ1-1,TGCGCCAGCAGCTTAGGGTCAACTCAGGGTGCCACTGAAGCTTTCTTT,CASSLGSTQGATEAFF
TRBD1,TRBV5-1,.,TRBJ2-1,TGCGCCAGCAGCCGTCAGGGACAGGGGTCCTCCTACAATGAGCAGTTCTTC,CASSRQGQGSSYNEQFF
TRBD1,TRBV27,.,TRBJ1-5,TGTGCCAGCACCCTGACAGGGGGCGTCAATCAGCCCCAGCATTTT,CASTLTGGVNQPQHF
.,TRBV7-8,.,TRBJ2-2,TGTGCCAGCAGCTCCTGGACAGAGAACACCGGGGAGCTGTTTTTT,CASSSWTENTGELFF
.,TRBV6-5,few,TRBJ1-2,TGTGCCAGCAGTTACTCGGGCCAGATTAGTTATGGCTACACCTTC,CASSYSGQISYGYTF
TRBD1,TRBV6-1,.,TRBJ2-7,TGTGCCAGCAGCCTCGGGACAGGGTCTCACGAGCAGTACTTC,CASSLGTGSHEQYF
TRBD1,TRBV5-8,few,TRBJ1-1,TGTGCCAGCAGCTTGGTAGGGGACAGTGAAGCTTTCTTT,CASSLVGDSEAFF
TRBD1,TRBV6-6,few,TRBJ1-5,TGTGCCAGCAGTTACGGGACAGGCTATCAGCCCCAGCATTTT,CASSYGTGYQPQHF
.,TRBV4-2,.,TRBJ1-1,TGTGCCAGCAGCGTCGACGGGGGGGTTGTTGACGCTTTCTTT,CASSVDGGVVDAFF
.,TRBV4-2,.,TRBJ2-1,TGTGCCAGCAGCCAAGATGGAGGAGCTAATGAGCAGTTCTTC,CASSQDGGANEQFF
TRBD2,TRBV9,.,TRBJ2-7,TGTGCCAGCAGCGTAGTCGGGGGGGCGACGGCTGAGCAGTACTTC,CASSVVGGATAEQYF
TRBD1,TRBV6-4,.,TRBJ1-2,TGTGCCAGCAGTGACGATGGGACAGAGGGAGGTGGCTACACCTTC,CASSDDGTEGGGYTF
TRBD1,TRBV9,.,TRBJ2-7,TGTGCCAGCAGCCCCGGGACAGGTTCATACGAGCAGTACTTC,CASSPGTGSYEQYF
.,TRBV6-5,.,TRBJ1-5,TGTGCCAGCAGTTACTCGAGTAATGATCAGCCCCAGCATTTT,CASSYSSNDQPQHF
TRBD1,TRBV5-1,.,TRBJ2-5,TGCGCCAGCAGCCTCCTCCGGGGGACAGGGGACCACCAAGGGACCCAGTACTTC,CASSLLRGTGDHQGTQYF
TRBD1,TRBV7-9,.,TRBJ1-6,TGTGCCAGCAGCTTATCGACAGGGTTGAATTCACCCCTCCACTTT,CASSLSTGLNSPLHF